This T cell receptor beta chain was sequenced in a study of cytomegalovirus exposure and HLA in healthy donors. 13 Jbeta primers and 60 Vbeta primers were used for the PCR. Here immunoSEQ multiplex PCR was the method, and the copy in TCRdb shows in-frame clones only, minus some. The table has about 180,000 clones, around 82% seen once. The V gene end was trimmed by 5 bases and the J gene end by 4 bases; junction bases not matched to a gene: 8. This CDR3 has 16 amino acids. The germline gives CDR1 LNHDA, CDR2 SQIVND (reference sequence). Turning to this clone: Its antigen is as yet unknown.

The study, taken as a whole, reports: Some V segments, including TRBV6-2 and TRBV6-3, were excluded as indistinguishable.

This receptor was obtained from a man aged 40-49 years in good health and CMV-seronegative. The material sequenced was PBMCs. This chain joins TRBV19 and TRBJ1-6, with 7 positions matching TRBD1. The CDR3 nucleotides read TGTGCCAGTAGTTACGGACAGGTGGAGTATAATTCACCCCTCCACTTT. Amino acids: CASSYGQVEYNSPLHF.